This entry lists 18 T cell receptor beta chains sequenced from one sample in a study of cytomegalovirus exposure and HLA in healthy donors. The primer mix had 60 Vbeta and 13 Jbeta primers. Generated by immunoSEQ multiplex PCR, the TCRdb table keeps only in-frame clones and is missing some. The profile shows 120,000 or so clones, about 68% of them singletons. Sequenced material: PBMCs. These receptors came from a woman between 50 and 59 years old in good health and CMV-seropositive.

V usage is TRBV4-3 and J usage is TRBJ2-5; tentatively, D is TRBD2 (6 bases). Germline CDR1 is LGHNA and CDR2 is YSLEER. Trimming shortened V by 3 bases and J by 3 bases, and 11 bases separated the two germline ends. The CDR3 extends over 14 amino acids. The CDR3 loop reads CASSHSTGEETQYF. The CDR3 nucleotides are TGCGCCAGCAGCCATTCGACGGGAGAAGAGACCCAGTACTTC.

This clone has only one observation. The chain uses TRBV6-6 and TRBJ1-4, with 10 bases that match TRBD1. CDR1 and CDR2 (germline): MNHNY, SVGAGI (reference sequence). This CDR3 contains 15 residues. After removal of 2 bases from V and 8 bases from J, the junction contained 5 bases not matched to a gene. CDR3 bases: TGTGCCAGCAGTTACCCCGGACAGGGGGAAGAAAAACTGTTTTTT. It yields the protein CASSYPGQGEEKLFF.

In its sample, this clone was seen a few times. The chain links TRBV19 to TRBJ2-7; tentatively, D is TRBD2 (7 bases). The CDR3 covers 16 residues. V was trimmed by 3 bases and J by 3 bases, leaving 18 bases between them. Germline-derived CDR1 and CDR2 are LNHDA and SQIVND (reference sequence). The CDR3 is CASSIVAGAVGYEQYF. Written as DNA, the CDR3 is TGTGCCAGTAGTATTGTCGCGGGGGCCGTCGGCTACGAGCAGTACTTC.

For the CDR3, the DNA is TGCGCCAGCAGTGACGACAGGGCTCGAAACACCATATATTTT. It specifies CASSDDRARNTIYF. The rearrangement joins TRBV10-2 to TRBJ1-3, with 7 bases matching TRBD1. With 3 bases clipped from V and 5 bases from J, the junction kept 4 bases outside the gene matches. CDR1 is WSHSY and CDR2 is SAAADI in the germline V gene. The CDR3 extends over 14 amino acids.

V usage is TRBV4-2 and J usage is TRBJ2-5; possibly TRBD2 for D (6 bases). V was trimmed by 4 bases and J by 2 bases, leaving 17 bases between them. Germline CDR1 reads LGHNA; CDR2 reads YNFKEQ. This CDR3 is built from 16 residues. In DNA form, the CDR3 reads TGTGCCAGCAGCCGAGAACTCAATAGCGGACAAGAGACCCAGTACTTC. It is translated as CASSRELNSGQETQYF.

In this sample, this clone turned up a few times. The V call is TRBV6-4, the J call TRBJ2-1; 7 bases map to TRBD1. Losses at the gene ends were 4 bases for V and 6 bases for J; bases not matched to a gene: 12. This CDR3 has 16 amino acids. Germline values: CDR1 MRHNA, CDR2 SNTAGT. Here the CDR3 reads CASSALTDRFSNEQFF. The CDR3 coding sequence is TGTGCCAGCAGTGCCCTCACGGACAGGTTCAGCAATGAGCAGTTCTTC.

This clone turned up a few times. CDR3 sequence reads: CASSHRQGAIYEQYF. The CDR3 bases are TGCGCCAGCAGCCACCGACAGGGTGCCATCTACGAGCAGTACTTC. The chain links TRBV4-1 to TRBJ2-7; TRBD1 agrees at 7 bases. This CDR3 region has 15 residues. V gave up 3 bases and J gave up 3 bases; unmatched junction bases: 8. CDR1 MGHRA and CDR2 YSYEKL come from the germline V gene.

This clone has only a few counts. The genes are TRBV5-1 and TRBJ1-3, with TRBD1 matching over 8 bases. The CDR3 sequence is 17 residues long. The J segment lost 3 bases and the V segment lost 1 base, leaving 9 bases of the junction unmatched. Per germline, CDR1 SGHRS and CDR2 YFSETQ. This chain's CDR3 is CASSLWQGAAGGNTIYF. In nucleotides, the CDR3 is TGCGCCAGCAGCTTGTGGCAGGGGGCAGCTGGTGGAAACACCATATATTTT. The complete variable domain, with remaining parts taken from reference TRBV5-1 and TRBJ1-3, reads KAGVTQTPRYLIKTRGQQVTLSCSPISGHRSVSWYQQTPGQGLQFLFEYFSETQRNKGNFPGRFSGRQFSNSRSEMNVSTLELGDSALYLCASSLWQGAAGGNTIYFGEGSWLTVV.

This chain joins TRBV2 and TRBJ1-6, with TRBD1 as a possible D gene (5 bases). Germline V lookup: CDR1 SNHLY, CDR2 FYNNEI. The CDR3 consists of 14 residues. The V gene lost 3 bases and the J gene lost 8 bases, with 11 bases spanning the gap. The CDR3 coding sequence is TGTGCCAGCAGTGATCAGGGTGAGGATTCACCCCTCCACTTT. This codes for CASSDQGEDSPLHF.

This rearrangement joins TRBV18 to TRBJ2-5; D is undetermined. Germline V gene data show CDR1 as KGHSH and CDR2 as LQKENI. The CDR3 has 14 amino acids. Trimming shortened V by 3 bases and J by 0 bases, and 8 bases separated the two germline ends. The CDR3 is CASSPGLYQETQYF. In DNA, the CDR3 is TGTGCCAGCTCACCTGGGCTGTACCAAGAGACCCAGTACTTC.

This chain joins TRBV7-6 and TRBJ1-1, with D tentatively TRBD1 (5 bases). Trimming pared 4 bases from V and 9 bases from J, leaving 12 bases between. The CDR3 is made up of 12 amino acids. Germline assignment: CDR1 SGHVS and CDR2 FNYEAQ. The CDR3 reads CASSSTDSKAFF. CDR3 nucleotide sequence: TGTGCCAGCAGCTCTACTGACAGCAAAGCTTTCTTT.

The chain recombines TRBV7-2 with TRBJ2-1; possible D gene TRBD2, 7 bases. The CDR3 is 16 amino acids. The germline V gene encodes CDR1 SGHTA and CDR2 FQGNSA. The germline V and J ends were trimmed by 0 bases and 8 bases, with 17 bases remaining between them. The CDR3: CASSLAFGGAMYEQFF. The CDR3 nucleotides are TGTGCCAGCAGCTTAGCGTTTGGGGGGGCTATGTATGAGCAGTTCTTC.

The rearrangement links TRBV5-1 to TRBJ1-1; 7 bases match TRBD1. The germline gives CDR1 SGHRS, CDR2 YFSETQ. The trim removed 3 bases at V and 0 bases at J, leaving 2 bases unmatched. The CDR3 has 14 amino acids. The CDR3 DNA reads TGCGCCAGCAGCTCGAGGGGGCTGAACACTGAAGCTTTCTTT. This sequence encodes CASSSRGLNTEAFF.

V is TRBV7-6 and J is TRBJ2-7; tentatively, D is TRBD1 (7 bases). This CDR3 comprises 17 residues. V was shortened by 4 bases and J by 4 bases, with 23 bases between the two germline ends. Germline V gene sequence: CDR1 SGHVS, CDR2 FNYEAQ. CDR3 coding DNA: TGTGCCAGCAGCTCCCCATACGTGACAGGGAGGTCTTACGAGCAGTACTTC. Protein sequence: CASSSPYVTGRSYEQYF.

V usage is TRBV4-2 and J usage is TRBJ2-3; 7 positions agree with TRBD1. Trimming removed 5 bases from V and 0 bases from J; junction bases left unmatched: 17. CDR3 length: 19 amino acids. Germline-derived CDR1 and CDR2 are LGHNA and YNFKEQ. This CDR3 reads CASSKLTSGTATSTDTQYF. The DNA of the CDR3 is TGTGCCAGCAGCAAATTAACCTCCGGGACAGCAACTAGCACAGATACGCAGTATTTT.

As DNA, the CDR3 is TGTGCCACCAGCAGAGATTGGGGACAGGGGGCAGGTGGGGCCAACGTCCTGACTTTC. Translated, it gives CATSRDWGQGAGGANVLTF. The genes are TRBV15 and TRBJ2-6, with TRBD1 identical over 12 bases. CDR1 and CDR2 from the germline V gene are LNHNV and YYDKDF (reference sequence). The CDR3 loop spans 19 amino acids. Losses at the gene ends were 0 bases for V and 3 bases for J; bases not matched to a gene: 6. The full variable domain, its missing parts supplied by reference TRBV15 and TRBJ2-6, is DAMVIQNPRYQVTQFGKPVTLSCSQTLNHNVMYWYQQKSSQAPKLLFHYYDKDFNNEADTPDNFQSRRPNTSFCFLDIRSPGLGDTAMYLCATSRDWGQGAGGANVLTFGAGSRLTVL.

This clone appeared a few times. DNA of the CDR3: TGTGCCAGCTCACCAGGCACCGCCGTCGACGAGCAGTACTTC. Translating it yields CASSPGTAVDEQYF. The V gene is TRBV18, the J gene TRBJ2-7; D not certain. Trimming took off 2 bases at V and 5 bases at J, with 13 bases between the two ends. The CDR3 consists of 14 residues. The germline gives CDR1 KGHSH, CDR2 LQKENI.

This chain joins TRBV19 and TRBJ2-6; TRBD2 matches 7 bases. The germline CDR1 and CDR2 sequences are LNHDA and SQIVND (reference sequence). V trimming: 6 bases; J trimming: 0 bases; junction bases outside the gene matches: 8. The CDR3 has 17 residues. CDR3 in amino acids: CASSGVAGASGANVLTF. CDR3 nucleotide sequence: TGTGCCAGTAGCGGGGTAGCGGGTGCCTCTGGGGCCAACGTCCTGACTTTC.